This is a list of T cell receptor beta chains from one sample in a study of cytomegalovirus exposure and HLA in healthy donors. Libraries were prepared by immunoSEQ multiplex PCR; TCRdb keeps only in-frame clonotypes and omits some of them. The sample consists of some 110,000 clones, around 66% of them appearing once. Sequenced: PBMCs. These receptors were collected from a man between 18 and 29 years old in good health and CMV-seronegative. The CDR3 runs from the conserved cysteine through the conserved F or W. Each record gives: D gene, clone size, V gene, J gene, CDR3 DNA, CDR3 protein. The D gene is left open where the match is weak. Clone size is shown for a subset of rows, as once, few, many or a class of expanded clone.

D: NA; size: once; V: TRBV6-5; J: TRBJ2-7; DNA: TGTGCCAGCAGTTTTCAGATTAACACCCTCCCGTACGAGCAGTACTTC; CDR3: CASSFQINTLPYEQYF
D: NA; size: once; V: TRBV4-2; J: TRBJ2-2; DNA: TGTGCCAGCCGCCAGACTAGTTCCACAGCGAACACCGGGGAGCTGTTTTTT; CDR3: CASRQTSSTANTGELFF
D: TRBD2; size: NA; V: TRBV29-1; J: TRBJ2-7; DNA: TGCAGCGTTGATTTGCCTTTGGGACGACGGACTAGCGGAGCGTCAAACGAGCAGTACTTC; CDR3: CSVDLPLGRRTSGASNEQYF
D: TRBD1; size: NA; V: TRBV30; J: TRBJ2-5; DNA: TGTGCCTGGAGTGTGACAGGGGGCGCGGGGACCCAGTACTTC; CDR3: CAWSVTGGAGTQYF
D: NA; size: NA; V: TRBV4-1; J: TRBJ2-1; DNA: TGCGCCAGCAGCCAAGAAAGCTCTAACTACAATGAGCAGTTCTTC; CDR3: CASSQESSNYNEQFF
D: NA; size: NA; V: TRBV6-4; J: TRBJ2-3; DNA: TGTGCCAGCAGTGTGGATCAGGGAACCACAGATACGCAGTATTTT; CDR3: CASSVDQGTTDTQYF
D: TRBD1; size: few; V: TRBV19; J: TRBJ1-3; DNA: TGTGCCAGTGGGACGGGACAGGGTGCTGGAAACACCATATATTTT; CDR3: CASGTGQGAGNTIYF
D: NA; size: NA; V: TRBV28; J: TRBJ2-6; DNA: TGTGCCAGCAGTTTACAGGGTGGGGCCAACGTCCTGACTTTC; CDR3: CASSLQGGANVLTF
D: TRBD2; size: few; V: TRBV6-5; J: TRBJ2-5; DNA: TGTGCCAGCAGTTCTGAGCGGGGGTATCAAGAGACCCAGTACTTC; CDR3: CASSSERGYQETQYF
D: TRBD2; size: few; V: TRBV10-3; J: TRBJ2-7; DNA: TGTGCCTCCCTACCGGGCAGCGGGAGGCCAGCCTACGAGCAGTACTTC; CDR3: CASLPGSGRPAYEQYF
D: TRBD2; size: NA; V: TRBV5-1; J: TRBJ2-7; DNA: TGCGCCAGCAGGCGATCGGGACTAGCGTCCTACGAGCAGTACTTC; CDR3: CASRRSGLASYEQYF
D: NA; size: once; V: TRBV7-9; J: TRBJ2-7; DNA: TGTGCCAGCAGCCCCACAGGCCGAGAGCAGTACTTC; CDR3: CASSPTGREQYF
D: NA; size: once; V: TRBV30; J: TRBJ2-7; DNA: TGTGCCTGGAGTGTATTGCCCTACGAGCAGTACTTC; CDR3: CAWSVLPYEQYF
D: NA; size: NA; V: TRBV2; J: TRBJ1-5; DNA: TGTGCCAGCAGTGCTTCCAGGTCTGAGTATCAGCCCCAGCATTTT; CDR3: CASSASRSEYQPQHF
D: NA; size: few; V: TRBV10-3; J: TRBJ2-7; DNA: TGTGCCATCAGTCTGGGAGGGGGGGACGAGCAGTACTTC; CDR3: CAISLGGGDEQYF
D: NA; size: NA; V: TRBV6-1; J: TRBJ1-2; DNA: TGTGCCAGCAGTGATTGGGCAGACTATGGCTACACCTTC; CDR3: CASSDWADYGYTF